Listed here are 30 T cell receptor beta chains from one sample, sequenced in a study of cytomegalovirus exposure and HLA in healthy donors. The PCR contained 60 Vbeta and 13 Jbeta primers. Generated by immunoSEQ multiplex PCR, the TCRdb table keeps only in-frame clones and is missing some. Of about 160,000 clones detected, more than 75% appear once; the ten largest clones hold approximately 8.7%. Sequenced sample: PBMCs. These receptors came from a man younger than 35 in good health and CMV-seropositive.

V gene TRBV6-1 combines with J gene TRBJ2-1, with TRBD2 matching over 9 bases. With V trimmed by 4 bases and J by 2 bases, 3 bases remained unmatched. The CDR3 spans 15 residues. The V gene's germline CDR1 is MNHNS and CDR2 SASEGT. The CDR3 region is CASSVSGGTYNEQFF. The CDR3, as DNA: TGTGCCAGCAGTGTAAGCGGGGGGACCTACAATGAGCAGTTCTTC.

V is TRBV2 and J is TRBJ2-7; perhaps TRBD1 as D (7 bases). Trimming stripped 1 base from V and 3 bases from J, with 13 bases between. Germline-derived CDR1 and CDR2 are SNHLY and FYNNEI. The CDR3 has 15 amino acids. Here the CDR3 DNA reads TGTGCCAGCAGTGAAGAACAGGGGAGGATCTACGAGCAGTACTTC. It specifies CASSEEQGRIYEQYF.

This chain links TRBV19 with TRBJ2-1, with D uncertain. From germline, CDR1 is LNHDA and CDR2 SQIVND (reference sequence). This CDR3 region has 13 residues. The V gene lost 11 bases and the J gene lost 0 bases, with 11 bases spanning the gap. The DNA for the CDR3 is TGTGCCGTGGGCTCAAGCTCCTACAATGAGCAGTTCTTC. Encoded protein: CAVGSSSYNEQFF. Combining the CDR3 with reference TRBV19 and TRBJ2-1 gives the whole variable domain DGGITQSPKYLFRKEGQNVTLSCEQNLNHDAMYWYRQDPGQGLRLIYYSQIVNDFQKGDIAEGYSVSREKKESFPLTVTSAQKNPTAFYLCAVGSSSYNEQFFGPGTRLTVL.

The chain uses TRBV2 and TRBJ2-1, with D perhaps matching TRBD2 (6 bases). Germline lookup yields CDR1 SNHLY and CDR2 FYNNEI. V lost 1 base, J lost 6 bases, and 10 bases lay in between. This CDR3 contains 14 residues. The CDR3 sequence: CASSEDRGSNEQFF. Here the CDR3 DNA reads TGTGCCAGCAGTGAAGATCGGGGGAGCAATGAGCAGTTCTTC.

The chain carries TRBV5-4 and TRBJ2-7; 8 nucleotides match TRBD1. The J segment lost 2 bases and the V segment lost 4 bases, leaving 8 bases of the junction unmatched. Germline V gives CDR1 SGHNT, CDR2 YYREEE (reference sequence). The CDR3 has 15 amino acids. CDR3 DNA sequence: TGTGCCAGCAGCCCCGGACAGGGACGGGCCTACGAGCAGTACTTC. It yields the protein CASSPGQGRAYEQYF.

This chain uses TRBV5-1 with TRBJ2-5, with 7 bases fitting TRBD2. Germline CDR1 reads SGHRS; CDR2 reads YFSETQ. The CDR3 is made up of 18 amino acids. V shed 0 bases and J 2 bases; nucleotides not matched to a gene: 13. The CDR3 DNA reads TGCGCCAGCAGCTTGGGCTACTTTGGGAGGGGTCGGCAAGAGACCCAGTACTTC. It translates to CASSLGYFGRGRQETQYF.

The chain combines TRBV5-1 with TRBJ1-4; D is possibly TRBD1 (5 bases). Germline V gene lookup returns CDR1 SGHRS and CDR2 YFSETQ. The length of the CDR3 is 14 residues. V lost 5 bases and J lost 1, with 9 bases in between. CDR3 DNA sequence: TGCGCCAGCAGTCTCGACAGAACTAATGAAAAACTGTTTTTT. Protein sequence: CASSLDRTNEKLFF.

The chain joins TRBV30 to TRBJ2-5; 8 bases map to TRBD2. The J segment lost 5 bases and the V segment lost 6 bases, leaving 11 bases of the junction unmatched. The CDR3 is 14 residues long. In germline, CDR1 is GTSNPN, CDR2 SVGIG (reference sequence). The CDR3, as DNA: TGTGCCTGTTCTACGGGGGGGATCGGGGAGACCCAGTACTTC. It is translated as CACSTGGIGETQYF.

The CDR3 sequence is CSVYSYGYTF. Here the CDR3 DNA reads TGCAGCGTTTATAGCTATGGCTACACCTTC. This sequence joins TRBV29-1 and TRBJ1-2; the D is unclear. The germline gives CDR1 SQVTM, CDR2 ANQGSEA. The CDR3 has 10 amino acids. V was pared by 5 bases and J by 4 bases, with 5 bases between.

The CDR3 DNA follows: TGTGCCAGCAGCGTCCCGGGACACACTACGGGCACCGGGGAGCTGTTTTTT. Its protein product is CASSVPGHTTGTGELFF. The J gene is TRBJ2-2, the V gene TRBV9, with D perhaps TRBD1 (6 bases). V lost 2 bases and J lost 4, with 18 bases in between. CDR3 length: 17 amino acids. Germline assignment: CDR1 SGDLS and CDR2 YYNGEE.

The chain couples TRBV13 to TRBJ2-1; TRBD2 matches 12 bases. J was trimmed by 3 bases and V by 5 bases; bases with no gene match: 8. The CDR3 covers 17 residues. CDR1 PRHDT and CDR2 FYEKMQ come from the germline V gene (reference sequence). CDR3 protein: CASSGWTSGIIYNEQFF. CDR3 DNA sequence: TGTGCCAGCAGCGGATGGACTAGCGGGATCATCTACAATGAGCAGTTCTTC.

The CDR3 DNA follows: TGTGCCATCAGTATGGACAGTCACACCGGGGAGCTGTTTTTT. This encodes CAISMDSHTGELFF. The rearrangement links TRBV10-3 to TRBJ2-2; the D gene is possibly TRBD1 (6 bases). The CDR3 totals 14 residues. Between the trimmed V and J ends, which lost 5 bases and 3 bases, there was a span of 10 bases. The germline V gene encodes CDR1 ENHRY and CDR2 SYGVKD.

In its sample, this clone was seen a few times. The rearrangement joins TRBV5-5 to TRBJ2-3, with a weak D call TRBD2 (5 bases). The CDR3 totals 18 residues. Germline V gene data show CDR1 as SGHKS and CDR2 as YYEKEE (reference sequence). V shed 4 bases and J shed 0 bases, with 21 bases lying between them. The CDR3 reads CASSPIVGQTGSTDTQYF. The CDR3 DNA reads TGTGCCAGCAGCCCCATAGTTGGTCAGACGGGAAGCACAGATACGCAGTATTTT.

V and J are TRBV19 and TRBJ2-7; 10 bases map to TRBD1. The CDR3 is 17 amino acids. Germline values: CDR1 LNHDA, CDR2 SQIVND (reference sequence). The J segment lost 5 bases and the V segment lost 2 bases, leaving 12 bases of the junction unmatched. The CDR3 DNA is TGTGCCAGTAGTATATCCTCGAGGACAGGGGGAAAGAACGAGCAGTACTTC. It specifies CASSISSRTGGKNEQYF.

The CDR3 loop reads CASSAPPGQGATGELFF. The DNA of the CDR3 is TGTGCCAGCAGCGCCCCCCCGGGACAGGGGGCGACCGGGGAGCTGTTTTTT. V usage is TRBV9 and J usage is TRBJ2-2, with 12 bases aligning to TRBD1. This CDR3 contains 17 residues. The trim removed 3 bases at V and 5 bases at J, leaving 8 bases unmatched. Germline V lookup: CDR1 SGDLS, CDR2 YYNGEE. Using reference TRBV9 and TRBJ2-2 for the parts outside the CDR3, the full variable domain is DSGVTQTPKHLITATGQRVTLRCSPRSGDLSVYWYQQSLDQGLQFLIQYYNGEERAKGNILERFSAQQFPDLHSELNLSSLELGDSALYFCASSAPPGQGATGELFFGEGSRLTVL.

The chain has TRBV10-3 and TRBJ1-1, with a weak D call TRBD1 (5 bases). Germline V gives CDR1 ENHRY, CDR2 SYGVKD. Trimming took 1 base from V and 1 from J, leaving 10 bases between them. The CDR3 runs 15 residues. CDR3 DNA sequence: TGTGCCATCAGTGAGTTGGGGGGATCGAACACTGAAGCTTTCTTT. Translating gives CAISELGGSNTEAFF.

This chain joins TRBV7-2 and TRBJ1-1, with D unclear. The CDR3 spans 14 residues. V lost 1 base, J lost 4 bases, and 10 bases lay in between. Germline CDR1 reads SGHTA; CDR2 reads FQGNSA. CDR3 protein: CASSLDFDSTEAFF. The CDR3 region has the DNA TGTGCCAGCAGCTTAGATTTTGATAGCACTGAAGCTTTCTTT.

The chain is built from TRBV5-1 and TRBJ1-6; no clear D gene. The CDR3 spans 16 residues. V was cut by 0 bases and J by 0 bases, with 7 bases left in between. Germline V gives CDR1 SGHRS, CDR2 YFSETQ. The DNA of the CDR3 is TGCGCCAGCAGCTTGGGCGGAAGCTCCTATAATTCACCCCTCCACTTT. Its translation: CASSLGGSSYNSPLHF.

This clone was found once. J is TRBJ1-5 and V is TRBV6-5, with a possible D match to TRBD1 (5 bases). V lost 2 bases and J lost 6, with 11 bases in between. CDR1 and CDR2 from the germline V gene are MNHEY and SVGAGI. The CDR3 totals 14 residues. Here the CDR3 DNA reads TGTGCCAGCAGTTACGCGCAGGGAATTCAGCCCCAGCATTTT. Protein sequence: CASSYAQGIQPQHF.

The J gene is TRBJ2-3, the V gene TRBV7-2; D is unresolved. The germline V and J ends were trimmed by 1 base and 1 base, with 6 bases remaining between them. The CDR3 has 14 residues. Germline-derived CDR1 and CDR2 are SGHTA and FQGNSA. The CDR3 spells CASSLVVGTDTQYF. In nucleotides, the CDR3 is TGTGCCAGCAGCTTAGTCGTCGGCACAGATACGCAGTATTTT.

This clone was picked up a small number of times. This chain joins TRBV30 and TRBJ2-3; perhaps TRBD2 as D (5 bases). V was clipped by 4 bases and J by 1 base, with 9 bases between them. The length of the CDR3 is 13 residues. Germline V gives CDR1 GTSNPN, CDR2 SVGIG (reference sequence). CDR3 amino acids: CAWTRTRTDTQYF. The CDR3 DNA is TGTGCCTGGACTCGGACTCGCACAGATACGCAGTATTTT.

J is TRBJ1-5 and V is TRBV29-1; TRBD1 aligns across 7 bases. Trimming took 6 bases from V and 3 from J; bases not matched to a gene: 5. Per germline, CDR1 SQVTM and CDR2 ANQGSEA. The CDR3 extends over 13 amino acids. CDR3 in DNA: TGCAGCGTCGGTGACAGGGCCAATCAGCCCCAGCATTTT. The encoded protein is CSVGDRANQPQHF.

This rearrangement joins TRBV11-1 to TRBJ1-2, with TRBD1 identical over 7 bases. Trimming took 5 bases from V and 2 from J; bases not matched to a gene: 5. Germline CDR1 reads SGHAT; CDR2 reads FQDESV (reference sequence). The CDR3 contains 14 residues. Written as DNA, the CDR3 is TGTGCCAGCAGCCTTTCGACAGGGAACTATGGCTACACCTTC. It specifies CASSLSTGNYGYTF.

The chain carries TRBV7-2 and TRBJ1-4; 8 bases map to TRBD1. Trimming at V came to 5 bases and at J to 4 bases, leaving 15 bases not matched to a gene. The CDR3 spans 18 residues. Per germline, CDR1 SGHTA and CDR2 FQGNSA. CDR3 coding DNA: TGTGCCAGCAGCCCCCCCAGGGGGCGCCAATTCCGTAATGAAAAACTGTTTTTT. Residues: CASSPPRGRQFRNEKLFF.

The chain combines TRBV27 with TRBJ1-5; 9 bases match TRBD1. The germline V gene has CDR1 MNHEY and CDR2 SMNVEV (reference sequence). After removal of 2 bases from V and 4 bases from J, the junction contained 3 bases not matched to a gene. The CDR3 loop spans 15 amino acids. The CDR3 coding sequence is TGTGCCAGCAGTTTAGTTGGACAGGGGAATCAGCCCCAGCATTTT. Amino acids: CASSLVGQGNQPQHF.

This clone was seen a single time. The DNA for the CDR3 is TGTGCCTGGAGGTCACAGTACCTCCAATCCTACGAGCAGTACTTC. It specifies CAWRSQYLQSYEQYF. The chain combines TRBV30 with TRBJ2-7; D remains unclear. CDR1 is GTSNPN, CDR2 SVGIG, per germline (reference sequence). The CDR3 extends over 15 amino acids. V lost 3 bases and J lost 1, with 16 bases in between. The variable domain in full, with the rest retrieved from reference TRBV30 and TRBJ2-7, is SQTIHQWPATLVQPVGSPLSLECTVEGTSNPNLYWYRQAAGRGLQLLFYSVGIGQISSEVPQNLSASRPQDRQFILSSKKLLLSDSGFYLCAWRSQYLQSYEQYFGPGTRLTVT.

This clone was observed once. The chain is built from TRBV2 and TRBJ2-1; D gene ambiguous. Germline CDR1 is SNHLY and CDR2 is FYNNEI. CDR3 length: 13 amino acids. V lost 5 bases and J 5 bases, leaving 10 bases between the germline ends. The CDR3 region has the DNA TGTGCCAGCAGTCCCGACTGGAACAATGAGCAGTTCTTC. Translation gives CASSPDWNNEQFF.

The chain uses TRBV15 and TRBJ2-2; TRBD2 matches at 10 bases. The CDR3 is 15 residues long. CDR1 and CDR2 from the germline V gene are LNHNV and YYDKDF (reference sequence). Unmatched junction bases numbered 4, after V lost 3 bases and J lost 6 bases. The CDR3 reads CATSSLLAGPGELFF. The CDR3 DNA reads as TGTGCCACCAGCAGTTTACTAGCGGGGCCCGGGGAGCTGTTTTTT.

The chain has TRBV27 and TRBJ2-2, with TRBD2 identical over 12 bases. V was pared by 4 bases and J by 5 bases, with 11 bases of the junction left unmatched. CDR1 MNHEY and CDR2 SMNVEV come from the germline V gene (reference sequence). The CDR3 is made up of 18 amino acids. CDR3 sequence: CASSWLTSGGPTTGELFF. The CDR3 DNA reads TGTGCCAGCAGTTGGTTGACTAGCGGGGGCCCAACTACCGGGGAGCTGTTTTTT.

This clone is a singleton in its sample. The chain joins TRBV11-1 to TRBJ2-2; 10 bases align to TRBD2. Germline-derived CDR1 and CDR2 are SGHAT and FQDESV (reference sequence). The CDR3 sequence is 15 residues long. Trimming removed 5 bases from V and 6 bases from J; junction bases left unmatched: 6. In DNA, the CDR3 is TGTGCCAGCAGCCCCAGCGGGGGGGTCCCCGGGGAGCTGTTTTTT. Protein sequence: CASSPSGGVPGELFF.